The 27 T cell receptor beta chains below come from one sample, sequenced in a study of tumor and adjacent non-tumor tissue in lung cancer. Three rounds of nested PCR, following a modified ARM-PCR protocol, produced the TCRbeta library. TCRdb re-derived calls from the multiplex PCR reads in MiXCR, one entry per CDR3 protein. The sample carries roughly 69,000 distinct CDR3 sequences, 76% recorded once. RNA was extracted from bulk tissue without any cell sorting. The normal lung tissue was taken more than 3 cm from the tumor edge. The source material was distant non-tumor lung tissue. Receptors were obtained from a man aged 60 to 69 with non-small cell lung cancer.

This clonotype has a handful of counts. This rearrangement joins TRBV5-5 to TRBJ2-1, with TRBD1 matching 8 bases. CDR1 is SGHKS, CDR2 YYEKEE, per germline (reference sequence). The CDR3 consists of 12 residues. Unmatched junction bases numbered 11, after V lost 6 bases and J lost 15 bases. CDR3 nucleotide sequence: TGTGCCAGCACCTCTAACAGGGGGTTGCGGTTCTTC. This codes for CASTSNRGLRFF.

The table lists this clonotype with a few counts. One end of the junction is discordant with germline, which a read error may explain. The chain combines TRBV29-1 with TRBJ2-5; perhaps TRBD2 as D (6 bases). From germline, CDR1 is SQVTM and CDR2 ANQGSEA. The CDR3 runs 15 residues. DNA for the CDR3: TGCAGCGTTGAAGAGGGTTGGGCAGATCGGGAGATCCAGTACTTC. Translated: CSVEEGWADREIQYF.

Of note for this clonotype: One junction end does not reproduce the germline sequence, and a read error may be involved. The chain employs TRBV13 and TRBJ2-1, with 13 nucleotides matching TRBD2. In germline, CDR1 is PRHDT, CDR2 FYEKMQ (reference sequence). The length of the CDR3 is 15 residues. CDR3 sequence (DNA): TGTGCCAGCAACTTAGGGACTAGCGGGAATAATGAGCAGTTCTTC. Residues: CASNLGTSGNNEQFF.

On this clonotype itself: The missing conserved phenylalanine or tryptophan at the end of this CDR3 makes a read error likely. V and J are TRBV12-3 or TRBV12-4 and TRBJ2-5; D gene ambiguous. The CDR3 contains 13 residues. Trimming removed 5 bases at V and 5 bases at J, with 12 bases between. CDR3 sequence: CASSVYPQETQYL. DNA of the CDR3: TGTGCCAGCAGTGTATACCCCCAGGAGACCCAGTACTTA.

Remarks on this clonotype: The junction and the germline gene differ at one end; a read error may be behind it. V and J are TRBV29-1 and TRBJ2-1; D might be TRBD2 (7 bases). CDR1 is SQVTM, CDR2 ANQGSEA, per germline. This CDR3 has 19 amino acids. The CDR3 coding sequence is TGCAGCAGCTGGGGGGGGCGCGGGAGCCCGCCATCGAGGAGCAATGAGCACTTCTTC. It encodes CSSWGGRGSPPSRSNEHFF.

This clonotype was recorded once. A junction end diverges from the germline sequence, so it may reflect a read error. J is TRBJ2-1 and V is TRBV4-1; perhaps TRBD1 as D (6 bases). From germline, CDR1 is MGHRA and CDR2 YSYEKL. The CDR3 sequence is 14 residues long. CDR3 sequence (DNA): TGCGCCAGTAGCCAAGGGGGTATCTACAATGAGCAGTTCTTC. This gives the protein CASSQGGIYNEQFF.

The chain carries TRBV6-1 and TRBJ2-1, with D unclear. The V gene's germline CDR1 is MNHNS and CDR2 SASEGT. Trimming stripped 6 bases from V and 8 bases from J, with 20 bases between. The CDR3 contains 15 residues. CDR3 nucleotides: TGTGCCAGCAGATACCACGCCTGGGGTTCGGATGAGCAGTTCTTC. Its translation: CASRYHAWGSDEQFF.

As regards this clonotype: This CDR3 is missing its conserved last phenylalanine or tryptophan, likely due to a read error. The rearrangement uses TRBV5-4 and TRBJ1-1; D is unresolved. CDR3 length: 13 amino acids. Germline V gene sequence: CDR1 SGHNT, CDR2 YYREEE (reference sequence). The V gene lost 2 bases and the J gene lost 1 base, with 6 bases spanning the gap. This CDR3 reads CASSFETNTEAFS. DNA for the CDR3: TGTGCCAGCAGCTTCGAGACGAACACTGAAGCTTTCTCC.

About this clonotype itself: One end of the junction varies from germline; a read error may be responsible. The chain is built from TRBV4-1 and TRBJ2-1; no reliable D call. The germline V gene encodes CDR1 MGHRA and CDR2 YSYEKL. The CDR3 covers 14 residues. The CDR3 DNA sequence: TGCGCCAGCAGCCAACTACGCAACTACAATGGGCAGTTCTTC. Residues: CASSQLRNYNGQFF.

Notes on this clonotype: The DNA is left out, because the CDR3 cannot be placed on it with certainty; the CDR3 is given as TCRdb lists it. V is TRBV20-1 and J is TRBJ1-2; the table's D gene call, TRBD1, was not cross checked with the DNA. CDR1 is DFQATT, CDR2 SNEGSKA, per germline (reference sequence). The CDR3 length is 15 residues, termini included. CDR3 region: CIATDSMRSGYGCTF.

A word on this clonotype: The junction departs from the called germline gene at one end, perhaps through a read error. The CDR3: CASSYSRGDWQGIFQPQHF. As DNA, the CDR3 is TGTGCCAGCAGTTACTCGCGGGGGGACTGGCAGGGAATCTTTCAGCCTCAGCATTTT. The chain employs TRBV6-2 or TRBV6-3 and TRBJ1-5; weak D call: TRBD1 (5 bases). This CDR3 is built from 19 residues. Per germline, CDR1 MNHEY and CDR2 SVGEGT.

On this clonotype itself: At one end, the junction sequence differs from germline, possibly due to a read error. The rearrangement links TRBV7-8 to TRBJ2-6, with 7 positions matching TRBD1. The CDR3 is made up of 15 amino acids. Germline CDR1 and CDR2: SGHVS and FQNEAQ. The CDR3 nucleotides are TGTGTCAGCAGCTCAAGACAGGGACCGGCCAACGTCGTGACTTTC. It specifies CVSSSRQGPANVVTF.

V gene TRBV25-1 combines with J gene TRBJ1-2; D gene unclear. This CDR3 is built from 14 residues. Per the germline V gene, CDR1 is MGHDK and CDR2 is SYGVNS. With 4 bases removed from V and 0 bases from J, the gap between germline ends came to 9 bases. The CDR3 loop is CASSGAGANYGYTF. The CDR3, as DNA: TGTGCCAGCAGTGGGGCAGGAGCTAACTATGGCTACACCTTC.

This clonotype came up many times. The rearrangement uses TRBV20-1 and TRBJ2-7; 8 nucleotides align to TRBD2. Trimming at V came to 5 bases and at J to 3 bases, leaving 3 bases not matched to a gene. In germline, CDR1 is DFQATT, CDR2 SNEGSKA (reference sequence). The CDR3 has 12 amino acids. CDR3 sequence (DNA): TGCAGTGCTGCCGGGACTAGCTACGAGCAGTACTTC. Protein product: CSAAGTSYEQYF.

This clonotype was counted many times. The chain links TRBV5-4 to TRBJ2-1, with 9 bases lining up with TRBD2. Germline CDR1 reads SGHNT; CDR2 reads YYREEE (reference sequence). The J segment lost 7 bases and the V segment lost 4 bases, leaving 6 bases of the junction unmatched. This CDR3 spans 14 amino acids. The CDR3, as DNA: TGTGCCAGCAGCCCCAGGCTAGCGGGAAATGAGCAGTTCTTC. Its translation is CASSPRLAGNEQFF. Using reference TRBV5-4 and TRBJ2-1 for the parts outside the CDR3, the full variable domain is ETGVTQSPTHLIKTRGQQVTLRCSSQSGHNTVSWYQQALGQGPQFIFQYYREEENGRGNFPPRFSGLQFPNYSSELNVNALELDDSALYLCASSPRLAGNEQFFGPGTRLTVL.

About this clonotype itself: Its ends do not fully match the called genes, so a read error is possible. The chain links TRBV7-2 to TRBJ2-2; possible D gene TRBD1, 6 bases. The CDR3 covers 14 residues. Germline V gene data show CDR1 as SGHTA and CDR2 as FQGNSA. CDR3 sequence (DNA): TGTGCCATCAGCTTGACAGGTCCGAACGGGGAGCTGTTTTTT. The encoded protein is CAISLTGPNGELFF.

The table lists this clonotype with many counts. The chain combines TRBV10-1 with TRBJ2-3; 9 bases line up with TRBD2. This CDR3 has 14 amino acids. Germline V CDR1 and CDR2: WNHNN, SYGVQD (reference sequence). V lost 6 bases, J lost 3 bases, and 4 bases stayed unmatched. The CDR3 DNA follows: TGCGCCAGCAGGGATAGCGGGAGTACAGATACGCAGTATTTT. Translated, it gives CASRDSGSTDTQYF.

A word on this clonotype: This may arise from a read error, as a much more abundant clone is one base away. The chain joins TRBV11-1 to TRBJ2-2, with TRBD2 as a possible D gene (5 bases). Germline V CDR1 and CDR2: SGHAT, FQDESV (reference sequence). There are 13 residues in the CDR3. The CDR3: CGSYTSGTGELFF. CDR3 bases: TGTGGCAGCTATACTAGTGGCACCGGGGAGCTGTTTTTT.

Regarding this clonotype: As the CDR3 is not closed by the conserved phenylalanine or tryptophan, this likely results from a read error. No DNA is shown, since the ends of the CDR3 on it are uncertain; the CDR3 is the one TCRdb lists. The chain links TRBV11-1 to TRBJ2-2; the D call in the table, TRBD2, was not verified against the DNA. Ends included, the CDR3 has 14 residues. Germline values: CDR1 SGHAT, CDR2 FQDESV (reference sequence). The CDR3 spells CTSSYTSGTGELFL.

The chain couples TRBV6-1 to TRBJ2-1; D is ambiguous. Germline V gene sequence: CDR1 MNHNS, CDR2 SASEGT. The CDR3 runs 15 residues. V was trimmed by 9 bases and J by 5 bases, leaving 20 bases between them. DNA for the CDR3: TGTGCCAGTACAGTGACGATAGGGATTAACAATGAGCAGTTCTTC. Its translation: CASTVTIGINNEQFF.

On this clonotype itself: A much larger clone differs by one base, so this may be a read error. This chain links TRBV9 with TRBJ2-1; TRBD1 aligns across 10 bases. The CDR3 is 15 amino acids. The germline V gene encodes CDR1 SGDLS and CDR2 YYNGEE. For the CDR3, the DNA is TGTGTCAGCAGCCAAGGACAGGGGGGCTACAATGAGCAGTTCTTC. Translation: CVSSQGQGGYNEQFF.

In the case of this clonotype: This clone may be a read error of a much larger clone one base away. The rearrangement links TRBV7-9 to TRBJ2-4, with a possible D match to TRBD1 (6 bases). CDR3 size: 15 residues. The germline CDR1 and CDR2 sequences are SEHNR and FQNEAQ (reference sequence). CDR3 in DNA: TGTGCCAGCACCAACAGGGAAGGGGCCAAAAGCATTCAGTACTTC. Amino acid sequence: CASTNREGAKSIQYF. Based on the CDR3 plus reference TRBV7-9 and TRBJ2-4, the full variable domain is DTGVSQNPRHKITKRGQNVTFRCDPISEHNRLYWYRQTLGQGPEFLTYFQNEAQLEKSRLLSDRFSAERPKGSFSTLEIQRTEQGDSAMYLCASTNREGAKSIQYFGAGTRLSVL.

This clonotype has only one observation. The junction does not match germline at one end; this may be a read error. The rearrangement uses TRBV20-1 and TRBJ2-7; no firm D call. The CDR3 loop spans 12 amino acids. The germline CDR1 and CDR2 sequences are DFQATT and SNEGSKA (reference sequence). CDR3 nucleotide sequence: TGCAATGCCCCCGGGCAGAGATACGGGCAGTACTTC. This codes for CNAPGQRYGQYF.

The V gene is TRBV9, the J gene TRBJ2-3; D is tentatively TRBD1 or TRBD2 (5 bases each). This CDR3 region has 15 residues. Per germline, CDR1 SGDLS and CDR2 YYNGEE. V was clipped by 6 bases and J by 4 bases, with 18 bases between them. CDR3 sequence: CASTLLGTRADTQYF. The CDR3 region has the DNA TGTGCCAGCACCCTACTAGGGACGCGGGCAGATACGCAGTATTTT.

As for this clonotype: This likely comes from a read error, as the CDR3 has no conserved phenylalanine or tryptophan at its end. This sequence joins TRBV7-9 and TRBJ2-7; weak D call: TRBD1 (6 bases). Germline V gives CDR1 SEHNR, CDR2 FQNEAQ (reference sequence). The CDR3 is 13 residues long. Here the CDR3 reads CVSGGTLSYEQYL. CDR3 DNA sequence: TGTGTCAGCGGTGGGACATTATCCTACGAGCAGTACCTC.

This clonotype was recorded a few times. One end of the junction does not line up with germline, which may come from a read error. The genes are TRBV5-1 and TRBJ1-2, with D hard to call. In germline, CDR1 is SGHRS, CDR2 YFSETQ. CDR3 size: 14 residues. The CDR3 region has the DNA TGCGCCAGCAGCTCGCCAGGCCCTAACTATGGCTTCACCTTC. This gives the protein CASSSPGPNYGFTF.

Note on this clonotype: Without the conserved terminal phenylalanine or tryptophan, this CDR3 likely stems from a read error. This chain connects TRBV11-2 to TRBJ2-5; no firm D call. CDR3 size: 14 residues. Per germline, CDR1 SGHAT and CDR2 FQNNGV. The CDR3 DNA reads TGTGTCAGCAGCACATCCGACGGGCAAGAGACCCAGTACCTC. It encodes CVSSTSDGQETQYL.